These T cell receptor delta chains were read from a single sample in a study of gamma-delta chains in newborns, infants, children. TCRdb reprocessed the reads using CATT. The sample has 2,500 to 3,000 delta-chain clones, under 60% seen once. The sequenced sample was blood, obtained at baseline. These receptors originate from a child who received the measles vaccine. CDR3s include the opening cysteine and the closing phenylalanine or tryptophan. D genes are given only for firm matches. Clone size is stated in some rows and not others, as once, few, many or a class when expanded.

j_call,clone_size,v_call,cdr3_length,d_call,cdr3_nt,cdr3_aa
TRDJ1,once,TRDV2,14,NA,TGTGCCTTCAGGGATCCCGGGGGGACCGATAAACTCATCTTT,CAFRDPGGTDKLIF
TRDJ1,few,TRDV2,18,TRDD3,TGTGCCTGTGACATCTTCTACTGGGGGATACGCGGGACCGATAAACTCATCTTT,CACDIFYWGIRGTDKLIF
TRDJ1,NA,TRAV29/DV5,10,NA,TGTGCAGCAAGCGCGAATTCTGCCTTCTTT,CAASANSAFF
TRDJ1,once,TRDV1,17,TRDD3,TGTGCTCTTGGGGCGGCCTGGGGGGGCCAGACTACCGATAAACTCATCTTT,CALGAAWGGQTTDKLIF
TRDJ1,medium-sized,TRDV1,15,NA,TGTGCTCTTGGGGTAGCAAGGATCCTCACCGATAAACTCATCTTT,CALGVARILTDKLIF
TRDJ3,large,TRDV2,18,TRDD3,TGTGCCTGTGACAAACTGGGGGATAGGTCCTGGGACACCCGACAGATGTTTTTC,CACDKLGDRSWDTRQMFF
TRDJ1,few,TRDV1,22,NA,TGTGCTCTTGGGGAAGATCGCCCTGACATTTGGGGGCCCCCCATGTACACCGATAAACTCATCTTT,CALGEDRPDIWGPPMYTDKLIF
TRDJ1,NA,TRDV2,14,TRDD3,TGTGCCTGTGACACCTGGGGGATACGCGATAAACTCATCTTT,CACDTWGIRDKLIF
TRDJ1,large,TRDV1,19,NA,TGTGCTCTTGGGGAAAGGTATAAGATCTGGAGGATACTAACCGATAAACTCATCTTT,CALGERYKIWRILTDKLIF
TRDJ1,NA,TRDV1,20,TRDD3,TGTGCTCTTGGGGCCGCTTTGCGGGGGATACCACCTCCTTACACCGATAAACTCATCTTT,CALGAALRGIPPPYTDKLIF
TRDJ1,medium-sized,TRDV1,24,TRDD3,TGTGCTCTTGGGGGACCCTCCCTAATCCTATACTGGGGGATAAGTACGCGGAGCACCGATAAACTCATCTTT,CALGGPSLILYWGISTRSTDKLIF
TRDJ1,large,TRDV2,17,NA,TGTGCCTGTGACACGGCGACGTGTTCCGGAGTGGACGATAAACTCATCTTT,CACDTATCSGVDDKLIF
TRDJ1,few,TRDV1,22,TRDD2,TGTGCTCTTGGGGAACTATCGGGCCTTCCTATTCCTACTGGGATCCGGATAGGTAAACTCATCTTT,CALGELSGLPIPTGIRIGKLIF
TRDJ1,NA,TRAV29/DV5,25,NA,NA,CSVLLCSKRGDYWGILPLRSDKLIF
TRDJ1,few,TRDV2,13,NA,TGTGCCTCCTCTCCCGCGTACACCGATAAACTCATCTTT,CASSPAYTDKLIF
TRDJ1,NA,TRDV2,17,TRDD3,TGTGCCTGTGACTCGATACTGGGGGATACGCCCACCGATAAACTCATCTTT,CACDSILGDTPTDKLIF
TRDJ1,NA,TRDV3,21,TRDD3,TGTGCCTTTCCTTCCTACATTTATGGGGGATACGTTACAGGGTACACCGATAAACTCATCTTT,CAFPSYIYGGYVTGYTDKLIF
TRDJ1,large,TRDV1,19,TRDD3,TGTGCTCTTGGAAACCCTCTTCGGGGATACCTTATGTACACCGATAAACTCATCTTT,CALGNPLRGYLMYTDKLIF
TRDJ1,NA,TRDV1,18,TRDD3,TGTGCTCTTGGGGGAGTTGGGGGATCGCCTAAATACACCGATAAACTCATCTTT,CALGGVGGSPKYTDKLIF
TRDJ1,medium-sized,TRDV1,25,TRDD3,TGTGCTCTTGGGGAATTTATCCCTAGGCCTTCCCCCCGTACTGGGGGATACGGAATAACCGATAAACTCATCTTT,CALGEFIPRPSPRTGGYGITDKLIF
TRDJ1,NA,TRDV1,19,TRDD3,TGTGCTCTTGGGGAACTTCCCTCTTACAAGGGGCCTGGGGGACGTAAACTCATCTTT,CALGELPSYKGPGGRKLIF
TRDJ1,NA,TRDV3,20,TRDD3,TGTGCCTTTAACACCTTCCTAGGGCTGGGGGATATGTTACTGCCCGATAAACTCATCTTT,CAFNTFLGLGDMLLPDKLIF
TRDJ3,NA,TRDV2,18,TRDD3,TGTGCCTGTGTCCTACTGGGGGGAGCTTCCTGGGACACCCGACAGATGTTTTTC,CACVLLGGASWDTRQMFF
TRDJ1,NA,TRDV1,20,TRDD2,TGTGCTCTTGGGGAACTTCCTTCCTACTTAAGATACGGTTACACCGATAAACTCATCTTT,CALGELPSYLRYGYTDKLIF
TRDJ1,NA,TRDV3,17,NA,TGTGCCTTTAGGTGTGGGATTCTAAACCCGTACACCGATAAACTCATCTTT,CAFRCGILNPYTDKLIF
TRDJ3,few,TRDV1,20,NA,TGTGCTCTTGTCGTCCTAAGGGAGCCTCCGAGCTCCTGGGACACCCGACAGATGTTTTTC,CALVVLREPPSSWDTRQMFF
TRDJ1,NA,TRDV1,22,TRDD3,TGTGCTCTTGGGGGAAAGAGGACCTTCCCGCGTACTGGGGGAGTTTACACCGATAAACTCATCTTT,CALGGKRTFPRTGGVYTDKLIF
TRDJ1,NA,TRDV1,24,TRDD3,TGTGCCCTCAACGAAACCCCCCTGAAGCTCACTGGGGGATATGTTGGGATTTACACCGATAAACTCATCTTT,CALNETPLKLTGGYVGIYTDKLIF
TRDJ1,few,TRDV1,17,NA,TGTGCTCTTGGGGAGGGCGGTAGGTATCGATACGGAGATAAACTCATCTTT,CALGEGGRYRYGDKLIF
TRDJ3,large,TRDV2,18,TRDD3,TGTGCCTGTGACCTACTGGGGGACCGCTCTTGGGACACCCGACAGATGTTTTTC,CACDLLGDRSWDTRQMFF
TRDJ1,NA,TRDV1,21,NA,TGTGCTCTTGGGGAATGTGGAACGTTGCTGGGGAGAATAATAATCACCGATAAACTCATCTTT,CALGECGTLLGRIIITDKLIF
TRDJ2,large,TRDV1,21,TRDD3,TGTGCTCTTGGGTGGTATTTAGGGTATGCTGGGGGGCCAGCTTTGACAGCACAACTCTTCTTT,CALGWYLGYAGGPALTAQLFF
TRDJ1,NA,TRDV3,22,TRDD3,TGTGCCTTTTCGGCCTACACCTTCCTACTGGGGGATACACCGGGGTACACCGATAAACTCATCTTT,CAFSAYTFLLGDTPGYTDKLIF
TRDJ1,few,TRDV2,16,NA,TGTGCCTGTGACCCCCTGGGACTAAATTACACCGATAAACTCATCTTT,CACDPLGLNYTDKLIF
TRDJ1,NA,TRAV29/DV5,28,TRDD3,TGTGCAGCAAGCGCGCATTCGCTCTTCCGATTACTGGGGGATACGCTGGAACATGGCCGAACATTCACCGATAAACTCATCTTT,CAASAHSLFRLLGDTLEHGRTFTDKLIF
TRDJ1,few,TRDV3,19,TRDD3,TGTGCCTTGGTCCACCCATCTATTCCCAGCTGGGGGACCACCGATAAACTCATCTTT,CALVHPSIPSWGTTDKLIF
TRDJ1,large,TRAV29/DV5,16,TRDD3,TGTGCAGCAAGCGCGATGGGGGATACTTACGGCGATAAACTCATCTTT,CAASAMGDTYGDKLIF
TRDJ1,NA,TRDV1,22,TRDD2,TGTGCTCCTGGGGAGCCCCGCGTGAGAACTCTTCCTACGGTAATGTACACCGATAAACTCATCTTT,CAPGEPRVRTLPTVMYTDKLIF
TRDJ1,NA,TRDV1,20,NA,TGTGCTCTTGGGAACTCCTCGGCCTTCGCCTTTGATTCTGTGACCGATAAACTCATCTTT,CALGNSSAFAFDSVTDKLIF
TRDJ1,medium-sized,TRDV3,15,NA,TGTGCCTTAGGCCTTCCCCGCTGGATCACCGATAAACTCATCTTT,CALGLPRWITDKLIF
TRDJ1,NA,TRDV3,19,NA,TGCGCAGTTCAGTTCGAAAATGATAATACGGAGGAATACACCGATAAACTCATCTTT,CAVQFENDNTEEYTDKLIF
TRDJ1,NA,TRDV1,22,NA,TGTGCTCTTGGGGAACGTAGGCTTCCTACTTCGATCTGGGGGCTCTACACCGATAAACTCATCTTT,CALGERRLPTSIWGLYTDKLIF
TRDJ1,medium-sized,TRDV1,23,TRDD3,TGTGCTCTTGGGGAAATCGGGCTGTCGAACCTACAGTACTGGGGGACCCGACCCGATAAACTCATCTTT,CALGEIGLSNLQYWGTRPDKLIF
TRDJ1,few,TRDV2,18,NA,TGTGCCTGTGACACCGTCTCTACCCGCGGGGCCCTCACCGATAAACTCATCTTT,CACDTVSTRGALTDKLIF
TRDJ1,medium-sized,TRDV1,16,NA,TGTGCTCTTGGGGAACGGCACTGGGCTTACACCGATAAACTCATCTTT,CALGERHWAYTDKLIF
TRDJ3,NA,TRDV2,18,NA,TGTGCCTGTGACACCGGGGATTTTAGCTCCTGGGACACACGACAGCTGTTTTTC,CACDTGDFSSWDTRQLFF
TRDJ2,NA,TRDV1,22,TRDD3,TGTGCTCTTGGGGAAAGGAAACCCTACTGGGGAGGGGAGGAAGCTTTGACAGCACAACTCTTCTTT,CALGERKPYWGGEEALTAQLFF
TRDJ1,NA,TRDV1,16,NA,TGTGCTCTTGGGGAGCTTCCGCCTATACTGGGCATAAAACCCATCTTT,CALGELPPILGIKPIF
TRDJ2,few,TRDV2,19,TRDD3,TGTGCCTGTGACACGATTCCTACGGGGGATACTCCTTTGACAGCACAACTCTTCTTT,CACDTIPTGDTPLTAQLFF
TRDJ1,NA,TRDV1,18,NA,TGTGCTCTTGGGGAAGGCTTCCCATTAACCGGGGGTACCGATAAACTCATCTTT,CALGEGFPLTGGTDKLIF